This T cell receptor (beta chain) was sequenced during a study of neurological immune-mediated disorders. Study-level results: It was HTLV-1-associated myelopathy that showed the most TCR clonal expansion, while multiple sclerosis showed the least, falling below healthy controls.

The cDNA was synthesized by means of template-switch 5'RACE, which was carried out with 10-nucleotide random UMIs. One entry per CDR3 protein results from TCRdb running MiXCR on the 5' RACE reads. Of 65,000 to 70,000 distinct CDR3 sequences in the sample, less than 4% are singletons; the top ten hold 1% to 1.5%. CDR1 SGHRS and CDR2 YFSETQ come from the germline V gene. V was shortened by 6 bases and J by 1 base, with 13 bases between the two germline ends. CDR3 size: 14 residues. This clonotype was counted ten times or more. What it binds is unknown. V usage is TRBV5-1 and J usage is TRBJ2-5; weak D call: TRBD1 (6 bases). The sequence was collected from a man aged 25 to 40 with multiple sclerosis. The sample consisted of PBMCs. The CDR3 loop is CASKAGASQETQYF. CDR3 bases: TGCGCCAGCAAGGCAGGGGCCTCCCAAGAGACCCAGTACTTC.